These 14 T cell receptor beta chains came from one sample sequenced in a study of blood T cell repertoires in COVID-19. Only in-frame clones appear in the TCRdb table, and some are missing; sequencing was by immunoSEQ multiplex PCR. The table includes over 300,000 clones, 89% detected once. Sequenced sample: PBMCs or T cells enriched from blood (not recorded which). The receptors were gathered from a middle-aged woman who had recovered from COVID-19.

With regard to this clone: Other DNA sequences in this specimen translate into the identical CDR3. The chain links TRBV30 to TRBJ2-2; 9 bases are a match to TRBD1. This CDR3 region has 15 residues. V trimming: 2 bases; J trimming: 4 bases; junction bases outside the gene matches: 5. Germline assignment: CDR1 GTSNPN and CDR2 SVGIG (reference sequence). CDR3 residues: CAWSRRGQGTGELFF. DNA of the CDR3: TGTGCCTGGAGTCGCCGGGGACAGGGCACCGGGGAGCTGTTTTTT. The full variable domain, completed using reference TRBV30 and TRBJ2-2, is SQTIHQWPATLVQPVGSPLSLECTVEGTSNPNLYWYRQAAGRGLQLLFYSVGIGQISSEVPQNLSASRPQDRQFILSSKKLLLSDSGFYLCAWSRRGQGTGELFFGEGSRLTVL.

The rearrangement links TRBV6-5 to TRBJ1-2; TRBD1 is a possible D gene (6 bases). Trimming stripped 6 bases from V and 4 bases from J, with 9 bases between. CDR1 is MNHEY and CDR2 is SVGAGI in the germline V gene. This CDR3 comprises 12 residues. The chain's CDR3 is CASSSTGYGYTF. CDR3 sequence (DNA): TGTGCCAGCAGCTCGACAGGCTATGGCTACACCTTC.

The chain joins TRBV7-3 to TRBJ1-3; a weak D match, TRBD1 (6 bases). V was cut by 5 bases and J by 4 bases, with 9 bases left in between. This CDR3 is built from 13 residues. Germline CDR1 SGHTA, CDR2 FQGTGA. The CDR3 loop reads CASSVDRGNTIYF. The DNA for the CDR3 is TGTGCCAGCAGCGTAGACAGGGGAAACACCATATATTTT.

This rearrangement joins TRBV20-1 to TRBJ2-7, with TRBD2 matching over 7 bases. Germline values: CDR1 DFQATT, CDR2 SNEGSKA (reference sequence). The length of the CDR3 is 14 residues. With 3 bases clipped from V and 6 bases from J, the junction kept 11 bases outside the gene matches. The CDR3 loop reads CSASGRLAFGEQYF. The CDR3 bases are TGCAGTGCTAGTGGTCGACTAGCCTTCGGCGAGCAGTACTTC.

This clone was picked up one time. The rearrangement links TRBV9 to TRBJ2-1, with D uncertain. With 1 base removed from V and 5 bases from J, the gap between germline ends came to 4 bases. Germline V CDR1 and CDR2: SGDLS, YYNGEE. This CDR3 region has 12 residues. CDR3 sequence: CASSVLNNEQFF. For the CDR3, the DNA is TGTGCCAGCAGCGTATTAAACAATGAGCAGTTCTTC.

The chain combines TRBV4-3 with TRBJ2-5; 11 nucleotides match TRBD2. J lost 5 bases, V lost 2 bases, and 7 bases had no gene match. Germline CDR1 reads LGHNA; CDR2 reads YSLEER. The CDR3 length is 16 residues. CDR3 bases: TGCGCCAGCAGCCAAAACCTTGTAGCGGGGGGGGAGACCCAGTACTTC. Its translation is CASSQNLVAGGETQYF.

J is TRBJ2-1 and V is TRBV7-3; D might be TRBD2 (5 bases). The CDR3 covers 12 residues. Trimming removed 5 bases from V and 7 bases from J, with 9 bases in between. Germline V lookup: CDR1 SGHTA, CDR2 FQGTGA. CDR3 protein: CASSNWRNEQFF. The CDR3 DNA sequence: TGTGCCAGCAGCAACTGGAGGAATGAGCAGTTCTTC.

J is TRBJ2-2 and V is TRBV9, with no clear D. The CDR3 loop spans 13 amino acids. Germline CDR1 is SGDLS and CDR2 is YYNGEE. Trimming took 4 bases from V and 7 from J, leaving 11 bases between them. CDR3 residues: CASSPVRGGELFF. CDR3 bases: TGTGCCAGCAGCCCCGTGAGAGGCGGGGAGCTGTTTTTT.

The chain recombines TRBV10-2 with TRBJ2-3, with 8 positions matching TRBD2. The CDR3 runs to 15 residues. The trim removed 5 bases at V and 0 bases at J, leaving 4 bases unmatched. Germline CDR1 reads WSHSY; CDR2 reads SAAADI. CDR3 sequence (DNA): TGCGCCAGCAGTTCAGCGGGGGTTAGCACAGATACGCAGTATTTT. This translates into CASSSAGVSTDTQYF.

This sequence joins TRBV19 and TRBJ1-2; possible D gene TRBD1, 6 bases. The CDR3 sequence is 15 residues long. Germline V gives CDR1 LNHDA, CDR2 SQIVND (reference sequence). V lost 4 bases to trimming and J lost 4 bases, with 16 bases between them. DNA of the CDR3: TGTGCCAGTAGTAGGACAGACCCAGGGTTCTATGGCTACACCTTC. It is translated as CASSRTDPGFYGYTF.

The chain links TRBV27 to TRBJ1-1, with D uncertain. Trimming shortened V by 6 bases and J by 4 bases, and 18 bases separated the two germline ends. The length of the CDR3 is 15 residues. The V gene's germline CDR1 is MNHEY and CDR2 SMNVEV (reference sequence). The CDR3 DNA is TGTGCCAGCAGCACCGGAGCTGTTGACGTCACTGAAGCTTTCTTT. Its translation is CASSTGAVDVTEAFF.

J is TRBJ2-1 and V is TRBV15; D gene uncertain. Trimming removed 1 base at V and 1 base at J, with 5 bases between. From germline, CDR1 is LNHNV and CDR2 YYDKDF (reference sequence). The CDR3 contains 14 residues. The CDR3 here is CATSRAGSYNEQFF. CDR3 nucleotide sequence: TGTGCCACCAGCAGAGCCGGGTCCTACAATGAGCAGTTCTTC. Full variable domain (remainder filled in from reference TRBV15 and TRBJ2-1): DAMVIQNPRYQVTQFGKPVTLSCSQTLNHNVMYWYQQKSSQAPKLLFHYYDKDFNNEADTPDNFQSRRPNTSFCFLDIRSPGLGDTAMYLCATSRAGSYNEQFFGPGTRLTVL.

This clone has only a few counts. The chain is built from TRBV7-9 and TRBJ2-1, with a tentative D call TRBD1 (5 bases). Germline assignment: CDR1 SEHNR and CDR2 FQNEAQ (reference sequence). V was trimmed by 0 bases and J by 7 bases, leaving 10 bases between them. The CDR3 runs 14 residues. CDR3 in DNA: TGTGCCAGCAGCTTAGCGAGCAGGGCTAATGAGCAGTTCTTC. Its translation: CASSLASRANEQFF.

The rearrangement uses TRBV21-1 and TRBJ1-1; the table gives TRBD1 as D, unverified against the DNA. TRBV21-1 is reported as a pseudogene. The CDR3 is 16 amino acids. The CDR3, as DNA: TGTGCCAGCAGCGAATACAGGGGCCTACGGAACACTGAAGCTTTCTTT. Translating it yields CASSEYRGLRNTEAFF.